The following is a T cell receptor beta chain sequence with its context. Which antigen it targets is not known. Per-nucleotide qualities are absent, and no much larger clonotype sits a single base away. The immunoSEQ Assay, which uses bias-controlled multiplex PCR amplification of genomic DNA, was used to profile TCRbeta CDR3 regions. Under the source paper's analysis protocol: To quantify the absolute abundance of each unique TCRbeta CDR3 region, the sequences were collapsed and filtered. Differential abundance was tested with a binomial (Fisher-equivalent) model and with a beta-binomial model adding time-dependent variance fitted from healthy donors. Any clone with fewer than 5 combined templates was excluded, and a clone was called differentially abundant if its Benjamini-Hochberg FDR was below 0.01. Using the form v = (b*log(k)+a)^2, the beta-binomial variance was modeled as a function of the total template count across the two samples. Not all clones reach the TCRdb copy of this immuneACCESS table, which keeps in-frame sequences only. Checked studies attribute under half of the gap to unresolved V genes and leave the rest unexplained. Clone size and V and J calls were adopted from that table, with D and trimming inferred from the DNA. The sample contains 120,000 or so clones, 75% to 90% of them found a single time. The leading ten clones occupy 3.3% of the sample.

During the collection period, no infections or other immune events were recorded for the healthy donors. Healthy-donor blood repertoires served as a training cohort to calibrate time-dependent variance in a beta-binomial model of T-cell clone differential abundance. The training cohort included around 10 healthy donors, of whom 3 were female and 7 were male. Donor ages ranged from roughly 25 to 65 years, with an average of 43 years. Whole blood from each healthy donor was obtained from a commercial supplier and was collected at three time points around two weeks apart. Genomic DNA was extracted from unsorted whole blood for immunosequencing. The entry originates in a study of identifying expanded T cells in peripheral blood (dated by TCRdb to between 2018 and 2021). In the study overall: Technical replicates were generated by sequencing separate aliquots of the same genomic DNA pool, with four replicates compared pairwise. What the authors observed across the whole study: The binomial model flagged around 1.1 differentially abundant clones between technical replicates, compared with approximately 15 over two weeks and 18 to 20 over roughly 4 weeks. Across all healthy-donor time intervals, the beta-binomial model significantly cut both the number of clones called differentially abundant and the false-positive rate. Variance in clone template counts between approximately two-week samples significantly increased with total template count across all healthy donors. The authors expected that biological variance in healthy repertoires might rise further over much longer intervals, such as months to years.

The germline V gene provides CDR1 SGHRS and CDR2 YFSETQ. V loses 1 base of germline sequence and J loses 5 bases, and the interval between the two ends is 9 bases. The CDR3, cysteine through phenylalanine, is 13 amino acids long. Only CDR3 DNA remains: 39 bases, in frame from the first base. The origin of this receptor is a person aged 18-70 years in good health. This chain joins TRBV5-1 to TRBJ2-5; confidence is insufficient to name the D gene. Sequences were obtained from blood. The CDR3 amino acid sequence is: CASSLLSSETQYF. The nucleotides read TGCGCCAGCAGCTTGCTCAGCTCCGAGACCCAGTACTTC.